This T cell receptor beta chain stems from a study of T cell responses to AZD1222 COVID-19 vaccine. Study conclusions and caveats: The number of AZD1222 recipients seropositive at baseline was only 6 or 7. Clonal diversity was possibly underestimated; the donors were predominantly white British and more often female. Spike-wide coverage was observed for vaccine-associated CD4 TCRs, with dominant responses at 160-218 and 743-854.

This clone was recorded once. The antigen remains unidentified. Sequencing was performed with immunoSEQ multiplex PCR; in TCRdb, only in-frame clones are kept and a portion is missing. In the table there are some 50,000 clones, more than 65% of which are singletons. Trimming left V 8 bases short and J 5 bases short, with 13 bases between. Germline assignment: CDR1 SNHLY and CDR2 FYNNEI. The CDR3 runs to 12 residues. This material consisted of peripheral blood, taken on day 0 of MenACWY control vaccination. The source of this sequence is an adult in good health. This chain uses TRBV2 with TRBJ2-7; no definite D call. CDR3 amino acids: CASALWGNEQYV. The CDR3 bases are TGTGCCAGCGCGCTATGGGGAAACGAGCAGTACGTC.